These 16 T cell receptor beta chains originate from one sample sequenced in a study of quantifying T cell responses using KT2 cells. Study summary: Reverse transcription used primers in the TCR alpha and beta constant regions.

A single-stranded UMI oligo with SP2 sequence was ligated to cDNA 3' ends. An equimolar mix of RC1.1 and RC1.2 primed the beta chain across TRBC1 and TRBC2. TCRdb recomputed calls from the UMI-ligation and nested PCR reads with MiXCR, one row per CDR3 protein. The table records 30,000 or so distinct CDR3 sequences, 6% to 8% of them present only once. Sequencing was done on a sample of PBMCs spiked with cells of the T cell clone KT2. The receptor source for this set is a human donor.

This clonotype was picked up many times. The V call is TRBV29-1, the J call TRBJ1-3, with no clear D. Between the trimmed V and J ends, which lost 2 bases and 4 bases, there was a span of 21 bases. The germline V gene encodes CDR1 SQVTM and CDR2 ANQGSEA. The CDR3 runs 17 residues. CDR3 amino acids: CSVELGSVWGEGNTIYF. Written as DNA, the CDR3 is TGCAGCGTTGAACTTGGGAGTGTTTGGGGAGAGGGAAACACCATATATTTT.

Many counts were recorded for this clonotype. The chain carries TRBV6-1 and TRBJ2-1; no reliable D call. Germline-derived CDR1 and CDR2 are MNHNS and SASEGT. The V gene lost 2 bases and the J gene lost 6 bases, with 8 bases spanning the gap. The CDR3 is made up of 13 amino acids. Here the CDR3 reads CASSEMGGNEQFF. The DNA of the CDR3 is TGTGCCAGCAGTGAAATGGGCGGCAATGAGCAGTTCTTC.

In this sample, this clonotype turned up many times. V and J are TRBV9 and TRBJ2-2, with D perhaps assigned TRBD1 or TRBD2 (6 bases each). Germline lookup yields CDR1 SGDLS and CDR2 YYNGEE. The CDR3 totals 12 residues. V was pared by 6 bases and J by 4 bases, with 7 bases between. The CDR3 reads CASKGGTGELFF. The CDR3, as DNA: TGTGCCAGCAAGGGGGGCACCGGGGAGCTGTTTTTT.

The V call is TRBV13, the J call TRBJ1-5; D may be TRBD1 (6 bases). Germline CDR1 PRHDT, CDR2 FYEKMQ (reference sequence). The CDR3 has 14 amino acids. V dropped 6 bases and J dropped 5 bases, with 14 bases sitting between them. CDR3 protein: CASRPGTHYQPQHF. The CDR3, as DNA: TGTGCCAGCAGACCCGGGACACATTATCAGCCCCAGCATTTT.

The V and J genes are TRBV10-2 and TRBJ2-3, with D possibly being TRBD2 (5 bases). The ends were cut back, 7 bases at V and 5 bases at J, with 13 bases in the middle. The CDR3 has 13 residues. Germline V gene data show CDR1 as WSHSY and CDR2 as SAAADI. The DNA of the CDR3 is TGCGCCAGCACCCATAACCGGGAAGATACGCAGTATTTT. This gives the protein CASTHNREDTQYF.

This clonotype was found many times. V gene TRBV20-1 combines with J gene TRBJ1-5; D gene uncertain. The ends were cut back, 0 bases at V and 5 bases at J, with 14 bases in the middle. Germline CDR1 is DFQATT and CDR2 is SNEGSKA (reference sequence). CDR3 size: 15 residues. The CDR3: CSARDLKGKDQPQHF. CDR3 bases: TGCAGTGCTAGAGATCTTAAGGGCAAGGATCAGCCCCAGCATTTT.

This clonotype was observed at least ten times. This sequence joins TRBV6-6 and TRBJ1-6, with TRBD1 matching 9 bases. The V and J ends lost 2 bases and 6 bases, in that order; junction bases with no gene match: 2. Germline CDR1 and CDR2: MNHNY and SVGAGI (reference sequence). The length of the CDR3 is 15 residues. CDR3 nucleotides: TGTGCCAGCAGTTACCGGGACAGGGCTAATTCACCCCTCCACTTT. Protein sequence: CASSYRDRANSPLHF.

This clonotype has at least ten counts. The chain joins TRBV4-3 to TRBJ2-3; 11 bases line up with TRBD2. This CDR3 has 15 amino acids. V lost 2 bases, J lost 4 bases, and 2 bases stayed unmatched. The germline gives CDR1 LGHNA, CDR2 YSLEER. Written as DNA, the CDR3 is TGCGCCAGCAGCCAACTAGCGGGAGGATCAGATACGCAGTATTTT. It codes for CASSQLAGGSDTQYF.

The sample holds many counts of this clonotype. The chain links TRBV12-3 or TRBV12-4 to TRBJ2-1, with a tentative D call TRBD2 (6 bases). The CDR3 runs to 16 residues. Trimming stripped 7 bases from V and 3 bases from J, with 19 bases between. The CDR3 nucleotides are TGTGCCAGCACCCCCCGCGGCGGGATTATCTACAATGAGCAGTTCTTC. Translating it yields CASTPRGGIIYNEQFF.

There are many counts of this clonotype. This chain uses TRBV7-3 with TRBJ2-2; D is undetermined. V was cut by 0 bases and J by 5 bases, with 7 bases left in between. The CDR3 contains 14 residues. The germline V gene has CDR1 SGHTA and CDR2 FQGTGA. The DNA for the CDR3 is TGTGCCAGCAGCTTAACAGGCAGAACCGGGGAGCTGTTTTTT. Translated: CASSLTGRTGELFF.

This rearrangement joins TRBV13 to TRBJ2-1; 7 nucleotides align to TRBD2. Germline CDR1 reads PRHDT; CDR2 reads FYEKMQ (reference sequence). This CDR3 is built from 13 residues. Trimming cost V 5 bases and J 8 bases; bases outside gene matches: 6. The DNA of the CDR3 is TGTGCCAGCAGCCACAAACGGGAGGATGAGCAGTTCTTC. It translates to CASSHKREDEQFF.

This clonotype was counted ten times or more. The chain carries TRBV12-3 or TRBV12-4 and TRBJ2-1; D possibly corresponds to TRBD1 (6 bases). The CDR3 has 16 amino acids. With 1 base removed from V and 4 bases from J, the gap between germline ends came to 14 bases. In nucleotides, the CDR3 is TGTGCCAGCAGTTTAGTTCTAGGGGGAAATTACAATGAGCAGTTCTTC. Protein: CASSLVLGGNYNEQFF.

This clonotype was counted between two and nine times. The chain combines TRBV24-1 with TRBJ1-5; D call uncertain. CDR1 is KGHDR, CDR2 SFDVKD, per germline. V was pared by 0 bases and J by 3 bases, with 5 bases between. The CDR3 runs 14 residues. The CDR3 DNA sequence: TGTGCCACCAGTGATTTGGACAACAATCAGCCCCAGCATTTT. Its translation is CATSDLDNNQPQHF.

This chain uses TRBV15 with TRBJ1-1; unclear D gene. CDR3 length: 15 amino acids. Trimming pared 1 base from V and 4 bases from J, leaving 13 bases between. CDR1 is LNHNV and CDR2 is YYDKDF in the germline V gene (reference sequence). As DNA, the CDR3 is TGTGCCACCAGCAGAGCTCAATCCGGTGGCACTGAAGCTTTCTTT. Protein product: CATSRAQSGGTEAFF.

This clonotype was counted only a few times. The chain recombines TRBV7-6 with TRBJ2-3, with unresolved D. Deletions cut 5 bases from V and 1 base from J, with 13 bases between. The CDR3 covers 15 residues. Germline V CDR1 and CDR2: SGHVS, FNYEAQ. The CDR3 loop reads CASSARTPGTDTQYF. Written as DNA, the CDR3 is TGTGCCAGCAGCGCCCGAACACCAGGCACAGATACGCAGTATTTT. The full variable domain, completed using reference TRBV7-6 and TRBJ2-3, is GAGVSQSPRYKVTKRGQDVALRCDPISGHVSLYWYRQALGQGPEFLTYFNYEAQQDKSGLPNDRFSAERPEGSISTLTIQRTEQRDSAMYRCASSARTPGTDTQYFGPGTRLTVL.

Ten or more counts support this clonotype. The CDR3 sequence: CSARSQGYNQPQHF. The CDR3 nucleotides read TGCAGTGCTAGGAGCCAGGGGTACAATCAGCCCCAGCATTTT. The chain links TRBV20-1 to TRBJ1-5; maybe TRBD1 (6 bases). The CDR3 runs 14 residues. Per the germline V gene, CDR1 is DFQATT and CDR2 is SNEGSKA (reference sequence). V lost 3 bases and J 3 bases, leaving 12 bases between the germline ends.